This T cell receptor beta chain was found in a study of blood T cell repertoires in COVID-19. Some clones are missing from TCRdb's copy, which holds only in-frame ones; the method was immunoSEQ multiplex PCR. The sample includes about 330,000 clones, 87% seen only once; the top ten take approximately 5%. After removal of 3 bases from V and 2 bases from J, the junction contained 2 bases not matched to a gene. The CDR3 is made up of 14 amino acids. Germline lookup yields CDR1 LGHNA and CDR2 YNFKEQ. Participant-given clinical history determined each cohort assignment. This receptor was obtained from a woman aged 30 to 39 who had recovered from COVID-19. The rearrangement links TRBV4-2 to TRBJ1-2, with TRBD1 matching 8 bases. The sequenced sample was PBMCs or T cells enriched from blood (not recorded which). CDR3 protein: CASSQDRANYGYTF. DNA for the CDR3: TGTGCCAGCAGCCAGGACAGGGCGAACTATGGCTACACCTTC.